The 28 T cell receptor beta chains below were found in one sample sequenced in a study. From the RT-PCR reads, TCRdb called clonotypes with MiXCR, one entry per CDR3 protein. The sample gives almost 700,000 distinct CDR3 sequences, more than 13% of which show up once; just over 3.5% is in the top ten. What was sequenced was memory CD4+ T cells from blood. The receptors come from a female donor in good health, serving as a healthy control.

The chain's CDR3 is CAISKPGGGRTLAGEQFF. DNA of the CDR3: TGTGCCATTTCGAAGCCAGGGGGCGGACGAACTTTAGCGGGTGAGCAGTTCTTC. The chain recombines TRBV6-2 or TRBV6-3 with TRBJ2-1; a possible D gene is TRBD1 (8 bases). Germline CDR1 MNHEY, CDR2 SVGEGT. The germline V and J ends were trimmed by 10 bases and 9 bases, with 34 bases remaining between them. This CDR3 is built from 18 residues.

This clonotype was observed a handful of times. The V and J genes are TRBV5-1 and TRBJ2-5; either TRBD1 or TRBD2 may fit D (5 bases each). The CDR3 is made up of 15 amino acids. Per the germline V gene, CDR1 is SGHRS and CDR2 is YFSETQ. Trimming pared 0 bases from V and 5 bases from J, leaving 14 bases between. The CDR3 spells CASSLGDGPQETQYF. The CDR3 DNA sequence: TGCGCCAGCAGCTTGGGGGACGGACCTCAGGAGACCCAGTACTTC.

This clonotype has ten or more counts. The chain recombines TRBV4-3 with TRBJ1-2, with 10 positions matching TRBD1. CDR1 LGHNA and CDR2 YSLEER come from the germline V gene. This CDR3 has 18 residues. V shed 0 bases and J 2 bases; nucleotides not matched to a gene: 9. CDR3 region: CASSQDRLGTGVNYGYTF. The CDR3 DNA is TGCGCCAGCAGCCAAGATCGTCTTGGGACAGGGGTGAACTATGGCTACACCTTC.

The sample holds many counts of this clonotype. The chain recombines TRBV6-5 with TRBJ1-3; 7 nucleotides agree with TRBD1. Germline V CDR1 and CDR2: MNHEY, SVGAGI. This CDR3 region has 16 residues. Trimming at V came to 6 bases and at J to 0 bases, leaving 8 bases not matched to a gene. CDR3 region: CASRTPDRLSGNTIYF. Here the CDR3 DNA reads TGTGCCAGCAGAACCCCGGACAGGCTCTCTGGAAACACCATATATTTT.

Only a few counts were recorded for this clonotype. The genes are TRBV15 and TRBJ2-5, with unresolved D. Germline V gene lookup returns CDR1 LNHNV and CDR2 YYDKDF (reference sequence). CDR3 length equals 15 residues. The V and J ends lost 0 bases and 4 bases respectively, with 12 bases between them. CDR3 protein: CATSRDQQLAETQYF. DNA of the CDR3: TGTGCCACCAGCAGAGATCAACAGCTTGCAGAGACCCAGTACTTC.

This clonotype was counted between two and nine times. The chain has TRBV6-5 and TRBJ2-1; maybe TRBD2 (5 bases). The length of the CDR3 is 15 residues. Germline CDR1 is MNHEY and CDR2 is SVGAGI. The V end lost 6 bases, the J end lost 0 bases, and 12 bases lay between the germline ends. The CDR3 DNA sequence: TGTGCCAGCAGATTGGACTCCACCTCCTACAATGAGCAGTTCTTC. As protein: CASRLDSTSYNEQFF.

On this clonotype itself: At one end the junction does not follow the germline gene, possibly because of a read error. This chain links TRBV7-2 with TRBJ1-2, with 7 bases that match TRBD1. The CDR3 spans 15 residues. CDR1 is SGHTA, CDR2 FQGNSA, per germline. CDR3 protein: CASSLAMGQNYSYTF. CDR3 nucleotides: TGTGCCAGCAGCTTAGCTATGGGACAGAACTATAGCTACACCTTC.

This clonotype was counted only a few times. The rearrangement links TRBV4-3 to TRBJ1-2; no reliable D call. The CDR3 is 15 residues long. Germline V lookup: CDR1 LGHNA, CDR2 YSLEER. The V end was cut by 4 bases, the J end by 2 bases, with 14 bases between. CDR3 bases: TGCGCCAGCAGCCTTTTGTTGACTGACAACTATGGCTACACCTTC. Translation gives CASSLLLTDNYGYTF.

V gene TRBV20-1 combines with J gene TRBJ2-1; 14 bases match TRBD2. Trimming took 4 bases from V and 8 from J; bases not matched to a gene: 7. Germline values: CDR1 DFQATT, CDR2 SNEGSKA (reference sequence). This CDR3 contains 15 residues. CDR3 sequence reads: CSATETSGRADEQFF. The CDR3 nucleotides read TGCAGTGCTACAGAGACTAGCGGGAGGGCCGATGAGCAGTTCTTC.

The V and J genes are TRBV6-2 or TRBV6-3 and TRBJ2-3, with D perhaps matching TRBD1 (6 bases). Germline CDR1 is MNHEY and CDR2 is SVGEGT. V lost 0 bases and J lost 3, with 10 bases in between. This CDR3 is 15 amino acids long. CDR3 sequence reads: CASSYSLGQTDTQYF. The CDR3 DNA follows: TGTGCCAGCAGTTACTCCCTTGGACAGACAGATACGCAGTATTTT.

This chain uses TRBV18 with TRBJ1-3; weak D call: TRBD1 (5 bases). The CDR3 is 17 residues long. V was cut by 2 bases and J by 0 bases, with 14 bases left in between. CDR1 and CDR2 from the germline V gene are KGHSH and LQKENI. The CDR3 sequence is CASSPNRQLVSGNTIYF. The CDR3, as DNA: TGTGCCAGCTCACCAAATCGACAGTTGGTCTCTGGAAACACCATATATTTT.

The rearrangement uses TRBV20-1 and TRBJ2-1, with 8 bases lining up with TRBD2. The CDR3 has 16 amino acids. Losses at the gene ends were 2 bases for V and 6 bases for J; bases not matched to a gene: 12. Germline V CDR1 and CDR2: DFQATT, SNEGSKA (reference sequence). CDR3 loop: CSARNSREGQRNEQFF. For the CDR3, the DNA is TGCAGTGCTAGAAACTCCCGGGAGGGCCAGCGCAATGAGCAGTTCTTC.

The table lists this clonotype with a few counts. This sequence joins TRBV6-1 and TRBJ2-1, with 11 bases aligning to TRBD1. The CDR3 consists of 14 residues. The junction had 6 bases not matched to a gene; V was cut back by 5 bases and J by 9 bases. CDR1 is MNHNS, CDR2 SASEGT, per germline. As DNA, the CDR3 is TGTGCCAGCAGTAGAGGACAGGGGGCATCTGAGCAGTTCTTC. It yields the protein CASSRGQGASEQFF.

This clonotype was picked up a small number of times. The chain joins TRBV10-3 to TRBJ2-6; 7 nucleotides align to TRBD1. The CDR3 sequence is 17 residues long. The germline V gene encodes CDR1 ENHRY and CDR2 SYGVKD. Trimming removed 0 bases from V and 4 bases from J; junction bases left unmatched: 6. The CDR3 region is CAISESRDSAGANVLTF. The CDR3 nucleotides are TGTGCCATCAGTGAGTCCCGGGACAGCGCCGGGGCCAACGTCCTGACTTTC.

V is TRBV20-1 and J is TRBJ2-5; tentative D call: TRBD2 (5 bases). V lost 7 bases to trimming and J lost 6 bases, with 15 bases between them. Germline CDR1 DFQATT, CDR2 SNEGSKA (reference sequence). The CDR3 sequence is 12 residues long. CDR3 sequence: CSVREWGKTQYF. CDR3 nucleotides: TGCAGTGTAAGGGAGTGGGGAAAGACCCAGTACTTC.

This clonotype was counted at least ten times. The V gene is TRBV20-1, the J gene TRBJ1-2; TRBD1 agrees at 7 bases. The CDR3 is 15 residues long. Trimming at V came to 0 bases and at J to 0 bases, leaving 4 bases not matched to a gene. The V gene's germline CDR1 is DFQATT and CDR2 SNEGSKA (reference sequence). CDR3 residues: CSAREPGTANYGYTF. The CDR3 nucleotides read TGCAGTGCTAGAGAGCCCGGGACAGCTAACTATGGCTACACCTTC.

This clonotype was seen at least ten times. One end of the junction fails to match germline, which may point to a read error. J is TRBJ2-3 and V is TRBV7-2; D not resolved. The germline gives CDR1 SGHTA, CDR2 FQGNSA. The CDR3 runs to 12 residues. The chain's CDR3 is CASSLFRTSPTF. The CDR3 DNA sequence: TGTGCCAGCAGCTTATTCCGGACCTCCCCAACTTTT. The variable domain in full, with the rest retrieved from reference TRBV7-2 and TRBJ2-3, is GAGVSQSPSNKVTEKGKDVELRCDPISGHTALYWYRQSLGQGLEFLIYFQGNSAPDKSGLPSDRFSAERTGGSVSTLTIQRTQQEDSAVYLCASSLFRTSPTFGPGTRLTVL.

This clonotype was detected only a few times. The genes are TRBV6-5 and TRBJ1-2, with D maybe TRBD1 (6 bases). CDR1 and CDR2 (germline): MNHEY, SVGAGI. This CDR3 is 16 amino acids long. V lost 8 bases to trimming and J lost 4 bases, with 23 bases between them. The CDR3 spells CASAPRGVAIFYGYTF. The CDR3 region has the DNA TGTGCCAGCGCCCCTAGGGGGGTAGCTATTTTCTATGGCTACACCTTC.

This clonotype was observed a handful of times. The chain employs TRBV7-2 and TRBJ1-4, with 8 bases lining up with TRBD1. V was pared by 5 bases and J by 6 bases, with 11 bases of the junction left unmatched. Germline loops: CDR1 SGHTA, CDR2 FQGNSA. The CDR3 is 16 amino acids. CDR3 sequence reads: CASSPEGRTGYEKLFF. The CDR3 DNA follows: TGTGCCAGCAGCCCCGAGGGTAGGACAGGGTATGAAAAACTGTTTTTT.

This clonotype was detected ten times or more. The V call is TRBV12-3 or TRBV12-4, the J call TRBJ2-7; 12 bases map to TRBD2. V gave up 5 bases and J gave up 6 bases; unmatched junction bases: 8. The CDR3 runs 15 residues. CDR3 residues: CASSPLGLAGTEQYF. As DNA, the CDR3 is TGTGCCAGCAGTCCCCTGGGACTAGCGGGTACCGAGCAGTACTTC.

V usage is TRBV28 and J usage is TRBJ2-2; TRBD2 is a possible D gene (5 bases). V dropped 8 bases and J dropped 3 bases, with 13 bases sitting between them. This CDR3 is 14 amino acids long. Germline loops: CDR1 MDHEN, CDR2 SYDVKM. The DNA of the CDR3 is TGTGCCAGCGGCGTAGGGAGTTACACCGGGGAGCTGTTTTTT. Amino acid sequence: CASGVGSYTGELFF.

J is TRBJ1-1 and V is TRBV14; possibly TRBD1 for D (6 bases). This CDR3 has 13 residues. Germline values: CDR1 SGHDN, CDR2 FVKESK. Between the trimmed V and J ends, which lost 0 bases and 7 bases, there was a span of 9 bases. The CDR3: CASSQDGGGEAFF. DNA for the CDR3: TGTGCCAGCAGCCAAGATGGGGGCGGTGAAGCTTTCTTT. The variable domain in full, with the rest retrieved from reference TRBV14 and TRBJ1-1, is EAGVTQFPSHSVIEKGQTVTLRCDPISGHDNLYWYRRVMGKEIKFLLHFVKESKQDESGMPNNRFLAERTGGTYSTLKVQPAELEDSGVYFCASSQDGGGEAFFGQGTRLTVV.

This clonotype was observed many times. The chain has TRBV7-2 and TRBJ2-3; D gene unclear. V lost 5 bases and J 4 bases, leaving 13 bases between the germline ends. The CDR3 covers 14 residues. Germline V gene data show CDR1 as SGHTA and CDR2 as FQGNSA. The CDR3 protein is CASSTRTSADTQYF. In DNA, the CDR3 is TGTGCCAGCAGCACCCGGACGAGCGCAGATACGCAGTATTTT.

The chain links TRBV27 to TRBJ1-6, with 9 bases fitting TRBD1. V was clipped by 8 bases and J by 5 bases; unmatched bases: 13. Germline V gives CDR1 MNHEY, CDR2 SMNVEV (reference sequence). CDR3 size: 17 residues. The CDR3 here is CASASSGTGRNNSPLHF. In DNA, the CDR3 is TGTGCCAGCGCCTCTAGTGGGACAGGGAGAAATAATTCACCCCTCCACTTT.

This clonotype occurred a few times. The chain has TRBV20-1 and TRBJ2-1; no definite D call. Trimming removed 5 bases at V and 5 bases at J, with 19 bases between. The CDR3 has 15 residues. CDR1 and CDR2 (germline): DFQATT, SNEGSKA (reference sequence). CDR3 DNA sequence: TGCAGTGCTCCGACCTCGAGACGGGTTAACAATGAGCAGTTCTTC. Translating it yields CSAPTSRRVNNEQFF.

This clonotype was recorded at least ten times. In nucleotides, the CDR3 is TGCAGTGCCAACGTGGCTAGCGGGTCGAATGAGCAGTTCTTC. The encoded protein is CSANVASGSNEQFF. The chain joins TRBV20-1 to TRBJ2-1; 8 bases agree with TRBD2. CDR3 length: 14 amino acids. After removal of 6 bases from V and 7 bases from J, the junction contained 11 bases not matched to a gene. Germline V gene lookup returns CDR1 DFQATT and CDR2 SNEGSKA (reference sequence).

The rearrangement uses TRBV11-1 and TRBJ2-1; TRBD2 matches at 10 bases. Per the germline V gene, CDR1 is SGHAT and CDR2 is FQDESV (reference sequence). Trimming removed 5 bases from V and 7 bases from J; junction bases left unmatched: 8. This CDR3 comprises 15 residues. The CDR3 sequence is CASSESGRALNEQFF. For the CDR3, the DNA is TGTGCCAGCAGCGAAAGCGGGAGGGCCTTAAATGAGCAGTTCTTC.

Note on this clonotype: Given a much more abundant clone one base away, this may be a read error. The rearrangement joins TRBV29-1 to TRBJ2-7; TRBD2 matches 9 bases. CDR1 is SQVTM and CDR2 is ANQGSEA in the germline V gene. The CDR3 is 12 residues long. Trimming at V came to 5 bases and at J to 8 bases, leaving 7 bases not matched to a gene. CDR3 nucleotides: TGCAGCGTTCTAGCGGGGTTTTACAAGCAGTACTTC. It translates to CSVLAGFYKQYF.